This T cell receptor beta chain appears in the sequencing data of a study of CXCR3-negative and CXCR3-positive naive CD8 T cells. Study conclusions and caveats: The study found more hydrophobic TRB CDR3s in CXCR3-positive naive cells than in CXCR3-negative naive cells.

Germline CDR1 and CDR2: SEHNR and FQNEAQ (reference sequence). CDR3 length: 15 amino acids. The authors prepared UMI-labeled TRB cDNA libraries by 5' RACE. Reanalyzing the 5' RACE reads, TCRdb keeps one entry per CDR3 protein, without DNA. This sample contains over 100,000 distinct CDR3 sequences. Naive CD8+ T cells carried a CD45RO-CCR7+CD27+CD95- phenotype. About this clonotype: Its antigen remains unidentified.

The chain has TRBV7-9 and TRBJ1-6; TCRdb reports TRBD1, a call that lacks DNA to check it against. The receptor was isolated from a human donor in good health. Some clones in this sample may be carry-over from other donors' samples. Material for sequencing was naive CXCR3+ CD8+ T cells from blood. Subset indicated: CD45RO-CCR7+CD27+CD95- naive CD8+ T cells expressing CXCR3 (TNR3+). The chain's CDR3 is CASSWETGRDPPLHF.